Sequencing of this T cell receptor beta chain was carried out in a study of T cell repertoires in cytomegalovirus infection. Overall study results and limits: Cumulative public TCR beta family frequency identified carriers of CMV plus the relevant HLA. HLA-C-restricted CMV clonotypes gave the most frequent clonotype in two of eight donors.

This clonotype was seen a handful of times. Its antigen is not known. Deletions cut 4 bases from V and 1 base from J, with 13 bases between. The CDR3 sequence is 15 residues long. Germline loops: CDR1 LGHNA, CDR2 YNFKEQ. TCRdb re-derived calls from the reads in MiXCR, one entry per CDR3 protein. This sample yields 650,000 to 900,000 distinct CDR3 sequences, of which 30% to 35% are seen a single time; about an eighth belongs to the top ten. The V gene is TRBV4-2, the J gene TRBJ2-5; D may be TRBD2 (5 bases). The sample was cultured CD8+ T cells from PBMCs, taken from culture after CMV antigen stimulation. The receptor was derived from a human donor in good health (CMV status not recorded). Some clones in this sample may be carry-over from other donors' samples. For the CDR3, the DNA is TGTGCCAGCAGCCCAGAGGGATCCCCCCAAGAGACCCAGTACTTC. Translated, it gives CASSPEGSPQETQYF.